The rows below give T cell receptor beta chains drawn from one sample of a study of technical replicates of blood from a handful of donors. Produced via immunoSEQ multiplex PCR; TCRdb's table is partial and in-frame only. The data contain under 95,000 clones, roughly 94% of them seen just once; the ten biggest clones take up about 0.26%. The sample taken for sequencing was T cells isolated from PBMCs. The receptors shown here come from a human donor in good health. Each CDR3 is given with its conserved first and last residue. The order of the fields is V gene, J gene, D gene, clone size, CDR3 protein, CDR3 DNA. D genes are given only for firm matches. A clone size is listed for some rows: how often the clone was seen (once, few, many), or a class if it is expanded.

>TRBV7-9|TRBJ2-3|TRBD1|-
CASSLRQGAAGTDTQYF
TGTGCCAGCAGCTTAAGACAGGGGGCCGCCGGCACAGATACGCAGTATTTT
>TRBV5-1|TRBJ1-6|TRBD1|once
CASSLGDRVDSPLHF
TGCGCCAGCAGCTTGGGGGACAGGGTAGACTCACCCCTCCACTTT
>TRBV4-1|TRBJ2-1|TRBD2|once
CASRPNPSGSGNEQFF
TGCGCCAGCAGACCAAATCCTAGCGGTTCGGGCAATGAGCAGTTCTTC
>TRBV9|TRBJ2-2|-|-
CASSGGVPTSGELFF
TGTGCCAGCAGCGGGGGGGTACCTACATCCGGGGAGCTGTTTTTT
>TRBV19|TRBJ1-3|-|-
CASTGAMSSGNTIYF
TGTGCCAGTACTGGGGCGATGAGCTCTGGAAACACCATATATTTT
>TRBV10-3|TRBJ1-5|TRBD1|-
CAISATGTANQPQHF
TGTGCCATCAGTGCCACCGGGACAGCCAATCAGCCCCAGCATTTT
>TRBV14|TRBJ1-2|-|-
CASSHGAGVGYTF
TGTGCCAGCAGCCATGGGGCAGGGGTCGGCTACACCTTC
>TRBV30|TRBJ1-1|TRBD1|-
CAWMGQLNTEAFF
TGTGCCTGGATGGGACAGCTGAACACTGAAGCTTTCTTT
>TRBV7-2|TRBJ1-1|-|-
CASSLSYTRVAYTEAFF
TGTGCCAGCAGCTTATCCTACACTAGGGTGGCGTACACTGAAGCTTTCTTT
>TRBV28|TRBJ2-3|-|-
CASRTATRGGDTQYF
TGTGCCAGCAGGACCGCGACAAGGGGGGGGGATACGCAGTATTTT
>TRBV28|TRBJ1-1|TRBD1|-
CASSVGQGNTEAFF
TGTGCCAGCAGCGTGGGACAGGGGAACACTGAAGCTTTCTTT